Listed below are T cell receptor beta chains from one sample, sequenced in a study of Ad26.COV2.S vaccination and SARS-CoV-2 variants. Clones were sequenced by immunoSEQ multiplex PCR, and TCRdb holds only the in-frame ones, with some missing. The profile shows 400,000 to 500,000 clones, 85% to 90% of them singletons. The material was peripheral blood, obtained in a trial of Ad26.COV2.S vaccine versus placebo. The receptors here all came from a person aged 18-65 years who received the Ad26.COV2.S COVID-19 vaccine or a placebo. Both conserved end residues are part of each CDR3. A D gene is named only where the DNA matches it firmly. Some rows mark clone size as missing; the rest say once, few, many or name a class of expanded clone.

d_call | clone_size | j_call | v_call | cdr3_aa | cdr3_nt
- | - | TRBJ1-2 | TRBV27 | CASTPIGGASGYTF | TGTGCCAGCACCCCGATTGGTGGGGCGTCGGGCTACACCTTC
- | few | TRBJ1-5 | TRBV4-3 | CASSQDRVGQPQHF | TGCGCCAGCAGCCAAGACAGGGTCGGTCAGCCCCAGCATTTT
TRBD2 | - | TRBJ2-1 | TRBV5-1 | CASSYPLAGGPHNEQFF | TGCGCCAGCAGCTATCCACTAGCGGGGGGGCCACACAATGAGCAGTTCTTC
- | once | TRBJ1-5 | TRBV7-2 | CASSLALEQPQHF | TGTGCCAGCAGCTTAGCTTTAGAACAGCCCCAGCATTTT
TRBD1 | - | TRBJ1-3 | TRBV3-1/TRBV3-2 | CASSNRGAGNTIYF | TGTGCCAGCAGCAACAGGGGGGCTGGAAACACCATATATTTT
- | - | TRBJ2-3 | TRBV19 | CASSIDRHQGSTDTQYF | TGTGCCAGTAGTATAGATCGCCACCAGGGGTCCACAGATACGCAGTATTTT
- | - | TRBJ1-4 | TRBV5-4 | CASSLLDPSTNEKLFF | TGTGCCAGCAGCTTGTTAGACCCTTCAACTAATGAAAAACTGTTTTTT
TRBD2 | - | TRBJ2-1 | TRBV3-1/TRBV3-2 | CASSHPLGGFDDNEQFF | TGTGCCAGCAGCCACCCTCTGGGGGGGTTCGACGACAATGAGCAGTTCTTC
TRBD1 | - | TRBJ1-2 | TRBV28 | CASSLWSGGGSYGYTF | TGTGCCAGCAGTTTATGGTCAGGGGGTGGCAGCTATGGCTACACCTTC
- | - | TRBJ1-1 | TRBV7-6 | CASSFRFRGTGNTEAFF | TGTGCCAGCAGCTTTCGATTTCGTGGGACGGGCAACACTGAAGCTTTCTTT
TRBD2 | - | TRBJ2-1 | TRBV5-6 | CASSSPGLETYNEQFF | TGTGCCAGCAGCTCGCCGGGACTAGAAACCTACAATGAGCAGTTCTTC
TRBD1 | - | TRBJ2-1 | TRBV7-3 | CASSLGQSYNEQFF | TGTGCCAGCAGCCTGGGACAGTCCTACAATGAGCAGTTCTTC